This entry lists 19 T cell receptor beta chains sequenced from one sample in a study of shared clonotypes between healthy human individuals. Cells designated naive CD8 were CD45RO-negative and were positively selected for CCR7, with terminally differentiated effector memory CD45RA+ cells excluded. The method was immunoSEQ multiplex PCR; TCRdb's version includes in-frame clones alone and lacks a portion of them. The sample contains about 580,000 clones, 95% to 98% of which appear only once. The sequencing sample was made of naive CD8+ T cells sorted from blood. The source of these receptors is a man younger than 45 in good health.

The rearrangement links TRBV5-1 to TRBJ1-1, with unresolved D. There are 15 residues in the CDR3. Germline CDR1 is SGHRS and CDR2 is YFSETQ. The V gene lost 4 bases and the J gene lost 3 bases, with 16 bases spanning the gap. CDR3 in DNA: TGCGCCAGCAGCGGCCGAGGGCCGGCGGACACTGAAGCTTTCTTT. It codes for CASSGRGPADTEAFF.

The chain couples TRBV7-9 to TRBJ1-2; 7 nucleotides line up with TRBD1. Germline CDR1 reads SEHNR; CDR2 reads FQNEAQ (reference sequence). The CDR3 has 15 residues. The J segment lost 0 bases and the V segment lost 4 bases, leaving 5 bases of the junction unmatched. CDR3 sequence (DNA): TGTGCCAGCAGCTACTGGGACAGAACTAACTATGGCTACACCTTC. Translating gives CASSYWDRTNYGYTF.

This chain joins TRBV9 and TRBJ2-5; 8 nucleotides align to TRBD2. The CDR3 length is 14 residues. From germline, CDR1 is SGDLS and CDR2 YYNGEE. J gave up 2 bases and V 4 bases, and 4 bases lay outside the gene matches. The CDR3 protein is CASSLGLAQETQYF. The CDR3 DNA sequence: TGTGCCAGCAGCTTAGGACTAGCTCAAGAGACCCAGTACTTC.

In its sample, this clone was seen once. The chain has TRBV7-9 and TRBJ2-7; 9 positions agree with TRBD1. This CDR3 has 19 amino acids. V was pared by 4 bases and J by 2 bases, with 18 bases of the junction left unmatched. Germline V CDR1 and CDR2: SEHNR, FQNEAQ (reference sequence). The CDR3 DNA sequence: TGTGCCAGCAGCTCTCCGAAGGACAGGGGTCCAGTTGGTACCTACGAGCAGTACTTC. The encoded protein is CASSSPKDRGPVGTYEQYF.

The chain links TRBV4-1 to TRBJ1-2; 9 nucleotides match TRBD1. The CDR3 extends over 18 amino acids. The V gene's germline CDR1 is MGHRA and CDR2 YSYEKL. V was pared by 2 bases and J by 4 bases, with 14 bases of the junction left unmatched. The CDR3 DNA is TGCGCCAGCAGCCAAACGGGACAGGGACGAATAGAGCTCTATGGCTACACCTTC. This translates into CASSQTGQGRIELYGYTF.

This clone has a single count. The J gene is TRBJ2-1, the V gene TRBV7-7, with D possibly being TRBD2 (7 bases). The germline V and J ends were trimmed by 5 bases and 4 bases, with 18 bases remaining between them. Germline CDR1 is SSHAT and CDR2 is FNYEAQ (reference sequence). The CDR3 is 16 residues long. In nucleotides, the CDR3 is TGTGCCAGCAGCCTAAGGGGGGAGGGAGTTTACAATGAGCAGTTCTTC. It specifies CASSLRGEGVYNEQFF.

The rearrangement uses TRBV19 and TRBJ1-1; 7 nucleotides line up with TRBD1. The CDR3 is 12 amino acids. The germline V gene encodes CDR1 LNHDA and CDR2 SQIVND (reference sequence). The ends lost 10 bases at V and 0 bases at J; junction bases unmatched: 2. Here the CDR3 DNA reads TGTGCCACCCAGGGGGTGAACACTGAAGCTTTCTTT. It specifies CATQGVNTEAFF.

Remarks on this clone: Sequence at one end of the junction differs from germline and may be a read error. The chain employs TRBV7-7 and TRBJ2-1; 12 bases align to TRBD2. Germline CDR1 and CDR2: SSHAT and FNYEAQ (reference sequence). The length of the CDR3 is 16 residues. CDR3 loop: CASSLSLAGGPGEQFF. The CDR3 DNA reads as TGTGCTAGCAGCTTATCCCTAGCGGGAGGGCCTGGTGAGCAGTTCTTC.

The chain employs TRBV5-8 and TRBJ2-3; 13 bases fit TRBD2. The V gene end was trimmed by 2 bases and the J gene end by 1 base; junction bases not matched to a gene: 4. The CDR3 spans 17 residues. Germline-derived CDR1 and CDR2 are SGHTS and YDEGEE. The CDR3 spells CASSFGLAGAGTDTQYF. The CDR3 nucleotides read TGTGCCAGCAGCTTTGGACTAGCGGGAGCCGGCACAGATACGCAGTATTTT.

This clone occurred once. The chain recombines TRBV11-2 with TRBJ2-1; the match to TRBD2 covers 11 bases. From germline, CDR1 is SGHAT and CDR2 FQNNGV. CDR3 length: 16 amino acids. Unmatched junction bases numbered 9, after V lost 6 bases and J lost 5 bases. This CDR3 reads CASRYIAGGPDNEQFF. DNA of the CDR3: TGTGCCAGCAGATATATAGCGGGAGGGCCGGACAATGAGCAGTTCTTC.

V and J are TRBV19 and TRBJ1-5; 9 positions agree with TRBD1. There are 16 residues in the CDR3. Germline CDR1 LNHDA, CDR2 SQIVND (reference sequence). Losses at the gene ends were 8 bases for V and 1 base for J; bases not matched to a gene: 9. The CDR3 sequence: CASQPQGAGSNQPQHF. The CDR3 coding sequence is TGTGCCAGTCAACCACAGGGGGCCGGGAGCAATCAGCCCCAGCATTTT.

The CDR3 here is CASSSSGTGDQPQHF. CDR3 DNA: TGTGCCAGCAGTTCTTCCGGGACAGGGGACCAGCCCCAGCATTTT. The chain employs TRBV27 and TRBJ1-5, with 10 bases lining up with TRBD1. V shed 4 bases and J 7 bases; nucleotides not matched to a gene: 7. This CDR3 contains 15 residues. Germline V gene sequence: CDR1 MNHEY, CDR2 SMNVEV (reference sequence).

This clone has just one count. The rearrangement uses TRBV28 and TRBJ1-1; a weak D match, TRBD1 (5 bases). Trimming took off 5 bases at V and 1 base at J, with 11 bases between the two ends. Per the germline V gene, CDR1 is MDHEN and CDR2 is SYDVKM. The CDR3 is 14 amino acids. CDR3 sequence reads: CASSLFQGNTEAFF. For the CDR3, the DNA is TGTGCCAGCAGTCTTTTTCAGGGGAACACTGAAGCTTTCTTT.

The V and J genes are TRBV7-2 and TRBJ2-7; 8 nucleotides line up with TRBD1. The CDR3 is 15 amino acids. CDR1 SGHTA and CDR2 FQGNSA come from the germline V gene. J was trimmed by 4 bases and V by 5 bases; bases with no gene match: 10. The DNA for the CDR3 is TGTGCCAGCAGCCCCGCCCGGGACAGGCCTTACGAGCAGTACTTC. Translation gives CASSPARDRPYEQYF.

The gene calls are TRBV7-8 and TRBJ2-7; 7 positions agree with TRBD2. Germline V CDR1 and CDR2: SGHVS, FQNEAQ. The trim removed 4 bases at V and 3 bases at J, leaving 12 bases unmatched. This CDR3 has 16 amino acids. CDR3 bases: TGTGCCAGCAGCTCGCAAACCTGGGGCGGGAGCTACGAGCAGTACTTC. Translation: CASSSQTWGGSYEQYF.

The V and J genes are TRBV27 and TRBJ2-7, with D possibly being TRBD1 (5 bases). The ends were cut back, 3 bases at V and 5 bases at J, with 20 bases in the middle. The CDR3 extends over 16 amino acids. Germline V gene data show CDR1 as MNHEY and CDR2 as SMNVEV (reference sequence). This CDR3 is CASSFIKRDSGDEQYF. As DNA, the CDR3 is TGTGCCAGCAGTTTTATTAAACGAGACAGTGGCGACGAGCAGTACTTC.

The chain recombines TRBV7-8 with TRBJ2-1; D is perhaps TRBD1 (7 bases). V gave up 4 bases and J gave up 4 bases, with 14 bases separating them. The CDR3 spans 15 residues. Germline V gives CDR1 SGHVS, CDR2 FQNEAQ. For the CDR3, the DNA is TGTGCCAGCAGCTCCCAGGGGGGCAATTACAATGAGCAGTTCTTC. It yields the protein CASSSQGGNYNEQFF.

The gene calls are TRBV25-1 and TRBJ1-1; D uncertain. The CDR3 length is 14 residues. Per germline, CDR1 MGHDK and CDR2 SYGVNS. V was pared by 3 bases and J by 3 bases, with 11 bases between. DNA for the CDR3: TGTGCCAGCAGTGAGTCAAGGGAGGACACTGAAGCTTTCTTT. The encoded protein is CASSESREDTEAFF.

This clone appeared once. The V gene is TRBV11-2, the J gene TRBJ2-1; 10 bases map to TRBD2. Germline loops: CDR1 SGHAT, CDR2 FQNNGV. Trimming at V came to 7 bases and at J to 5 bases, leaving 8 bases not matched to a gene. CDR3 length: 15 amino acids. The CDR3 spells CASTLGTSADNEQFF. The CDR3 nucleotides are TGTGCCAGCACCCTGGGGACTAGCGCCGACAATGAGCAGTTCTTC. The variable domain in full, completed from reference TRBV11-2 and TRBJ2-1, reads EAGVAQSPRYKIIEKRQSVAFWCNPISGHATLYWYQQILGQGPKLLIQFQNNGVVDDSQLPKDRFSAERLKGVDSTLKIQPAKLEDSAVYLCASTLGTSADNEQFFGPGTRLTVL.